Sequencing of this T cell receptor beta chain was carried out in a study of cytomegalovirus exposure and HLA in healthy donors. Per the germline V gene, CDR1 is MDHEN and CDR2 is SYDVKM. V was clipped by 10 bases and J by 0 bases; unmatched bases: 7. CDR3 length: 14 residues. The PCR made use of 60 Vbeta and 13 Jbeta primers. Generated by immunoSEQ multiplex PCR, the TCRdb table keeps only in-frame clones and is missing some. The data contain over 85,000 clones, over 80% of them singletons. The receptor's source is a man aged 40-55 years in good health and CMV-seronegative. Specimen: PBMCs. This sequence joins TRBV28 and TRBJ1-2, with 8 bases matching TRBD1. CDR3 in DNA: TGTGCCATATCAGGGGGCAACTCTAACTATGGCTACACCTTC. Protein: CAISGGNSNYGYTF.